A single sample is the source of the 7 T cell receptor beta chains below, sequenced in a study of cytomegalovirus exposure and HLA in healthy donors. PCR employed 60 Vbeta and 13 Jbeta primers. Only in-frame clones appear in the TCRdb table, and some are missing; sequencing was by immunoSEQ multiplex PCR. The data show some 140,000 clones, 75% to 80% seen once. Sequenced input: PBMCs. Source of these receptors: a man aged 25 to 40 in good health and CMV-seronegative.

In DNA form, the CDR3 reads TGTGCCTGGAGTGTAGATTGGCGGGGCTCTGGGGCCAACGTCCTGACTTTC. It codes for CAWSVDWRGSGANVLTF. V is TRBV30 and J is TRBJ2-6, with TRBD2 as a possible D gene (6 bases). V was clipped by 0 bases and J by 0 bases, with 12 bases between them. The CDR3 sequence is 17 residues long. The germline gives CDR1 GTSNPN, CDR2 SVGIG (reference sequence).

The J gene is TRBJ2-7, the V gene TRBV11-1; D perhaps matches TRBD1 (5 bases). The CDR3 sequence is 12 residues long. V was pared by 3 bases and J by 8 bases, with 11 bases between. Germline V lookup: CDR1 SGHAT, CDR2 FQDESV (reference sequence). CDR3: CASSLGRAQQYF. CDR3 nucleotide sequence: TGTGCCAGCAGCTTGGGCAGGGCTCAGCAGTACTTC.

The V gene is TRBV7-6, the J gene TRBJ2-7; D not resolved. The CDR3 runs 13 residues. With 1 base removed from V and 1 base from J, the gap between germline ends came to 5 bases. CDR1 and CDR2 from the germline V gene are SGHVS and FNYEAQ. The CDR3 loop is CASSLEQSYEQYF. For the CDR3, the DNA is TGTGCCAGCAGCTTAGAACAGTCCTACGAGCAGTACTTC. The variable domain in full, completed from reference TRBV7-6 and TRBJ2-7, reads GAGVSQSPRYKVTKRGQDVALRCDPISGHVSLYWYRQALGQGPEFLTYFNYEAQQDKSGLPNDRFSAERPEGSISTLTIQRTEQRDSAMYRCASSLEQSYEQYFGPGTRLTVT.

V and J are TRBV9 and TRBJ1-2; D is unresolved. The V gene lost 3 bases and the J gene lost 5 bases, with 11 bases spanning the gap. The CDR3 sequence is 13 residues long. Germline CDR1 reads SGDLS; CDR2 reads YYNGEE. The CDR3 bases are TGTGCCAGCAGCGCAAGAGGGAGTTATGGCTACACCTTC. Its protein is CASSARGSYGYTF.

V gene TRBV5-6 combines with J gene TRBJ2-7; TRBD2 aligns across 7 bases. Germline-derived CDR1 and CDR2 are SGHDT and YYEEEE. The CDR3 consists of 16 residues. With 6 bases clipped from V and 0 bases from J, the junction kept 12 bases outside the gene matches. CDR3 DNA: TGTGCCAGCACCGACCGGTGGGACTACCTCTCCTACGAGCAGTACTTC. Translated: CASTDRWDYLSYEQYF.

The chain carries TRBV27 and TRBJ2-7; TRBD1 matches at 9 bases. The trim removed 6 bases at V and 1 base at J, leaving 10 bases unmatched. Germline V gene lookup returns CDR1 MNHEY and CDR2 SMNVEV (reference sequence). The CDR3 is 16 residues long. DNA for the CDR3: TGTGCCAGCAGGATGACTCCGACAGGGGGGTCCTACGAGCAGTACTTC. This encodes CASRMTPTGGSYEQYF.

The chain uses TRBV28 and TRBJ2-7, with 13 bases aligning to TRBD2. Germline-derived CDR1 and CDR2 are MDHEN and SYDVKM. The CDR3 sequence is 15 residues long. J was trimmed by 2 bases and V by 6 bases; bases with no gene match: 4. The CDR3 here is CASRRTSGSPYEQYF. For the CDR3, the DNA is TGTGCCAGCAGACGGACTAGCGGGAGTCCCTACGAGCAGTACTTC.